The 13 T cell receptor beta chains below all came from one sample that was sequenced in a study of T cells in Graves' hyperthyroidism and ophthalmopathy. Amplified regions were TCR beta CDR3 sequences from RNA transcripts. First-round RT-PCR with HTBI primers amplified the TCR CDR3 region. TCRdb used MiXCR to reprocess the multiplex PCR reads, holding one entry per CDR3 protein. This sample has around 720,000 distinct CDR3 sequences, with under 45% found just once. Sequenced material: blood. The receptor set was obtained from a woman aged 40 to 50 with Graves' hyperthyroidism.

This clonotype was seen at least ten times. The rearrangement joins TRBV5-1 to TRBJ1-1; the D is unclear. The ends were cut back, 0 bases at V and 6 bases at J, with 12 bases in the middle. The CDR3 runs 14 residues. CDR1 is SGHRS and CDR2 is YFSETQ in the germline V gene. The chain's CDR3 is CASSLDFEGSEAFF. The CDR3 DNA follows: TGCGCCAGCAGCTTGGATTTCGAGGGATCTGAAGCTTTCTTT.

The table lists this clonotype with a few counts. V usage is TRBV10-3 and J usage is TRBJ2-2; TRBD2 might be the D (6 bases). The germline V gene has CDR1 ENHRY and CDR2 SYGVKD. The CDR3 loop spans 15 amino acids. Between the trimmed V and J ends, which lost 10 bases and 0 bases, there was a span of 15 bases. The CDR3 region is CASSGGVTNTGELFF. The CDR3 coding sequence is TGTGCCAGCAGCGGCGGGGTAACGAACACCGGGGAGCTGTTTTTT.

This clonotype was recorded once. This chain joins TRBV4-3 and TRBJ1-4, with a tentative D call TRBD1 (5 bases). This CDR3 comprises 17 residues. Germline V gene data show CDR1 as LGHNA and CDR2 as YSLEER. The V gene lost 0 bases and the J gene lost 3 bases, with 14 bases spanning the gap. The CDR3 loop is CASSQDQGDSANEKLFF. Here the CDR3 DNA reads TGCGCCAGCAGCCAAGATCAAGGGGACTCAGCTAATGAAAAACTGTTTTTT.

The rearrangement joins TRBV4-1 to TRBJ2-7; perhaps TRBD2 as D (5 bases). This CDR3 is 15 amino acids long. Per germline, CDR1 MGHRA and CDR2 YSYEKL. Trimming removed 1 base from V and 1 base from J, with 11 bases in between. In DNA, the CDR3 is TGCGCCAGCAGCCAAGGACGGGATCGGTCCTACGAGCAGTACTTC. This gives the protein CASSQGRDRSYEQYF.

V usage is TRBV10-1 and J usage is TRBJ2-7; no firm D call. Germline V gene sequence: CDR1 WNHNN, CDR2 SYGVQD (reference sequence). V was clipped by 2 bases and J by 3 bases, with 11 bases between them. This CDR3 is built from 14 residues. In nucleotides, the CDR3 is TGCGCCAGCAGTGAGGGGTTCTCAGGCTACGAGCAGTACTTC. Encoded protein: CASSEGFSGYEQYF.

The chain has TRBV29-1 and TRBJ1-3, with D maybe TRBD1 (6 bases). The CDR3 has 14 residues. V was clipped by 2 bases and J by 2 bases, with 10 bases between them. Germline V gene sequence: CDR1 SQVTM, CDR2 ANQGSEA. The CDR3 reads CSVERQGTGNTIYF. CDR3 nucleotide sequence: TGCAGCGTTGAAAGGCAGGGGACTGGAAACACCATATATTTT.

In the case of this clonotype: A much larger clonotype is one base distant, so this may be a read error. In DNA, the CDR3 is TGTGCCAGCAGGGGCCCTTCGAACAATCAGCCCCAGCATTTT. Protein product: CASRGPSNNQPQHF. V gene TRBV2 combines with J gene TRBJ1-5; D gene uncertain. Germline CDR1 is SNHLY and CDR2 is FYNNEI. The CDR3 extends over 14 amino acids. V lost 6 bases and J 3 bases, leaving 12 bases between the germline ends.

This clonotype was seen a handful of times. The chain is built from TRBV4-1 and TRBJ1-1; D remains unclear. From germline, CDR1 is MGHRA and CDR2 YSYEKL. Trimming took 4 bases from V and 6 from J, leaving 15 bases between them. CDR3 length: 14 residues. CDR3 amino acids: CASSRSRARSEAFF. CDR3 DNA sequence: TGCGCCAGCAGCCGTTCTAGGGCCAGATCTGAAGCTTTCTTT.

This clonotype appeared a few times. The chain uses TRBV20-1 and TRBJ1-2, with D tentatively TRBD1 (5 bases). Germline V CDR1 and CDR2: DFQATT, SNEGSKA (reference sequence). The ends were cut back, 5 bases at V and 4 bases at J, with 17 bases in the middle. The CDR3 has 14 amino acids. The CDR3, as DNA: TGCAGTGCTTATTCAAAGACAGCTTTCTATGGCTACACCTTC. It encodes CSAYSKTAFYGYTF.

In this sample, this clonotype turned up many times. The rearrangement uses TRBV29-1 and TRBJ1-3, with D hard to call. Per germline, CDR1 SQVTM and CDR2 ANQGSEA. The CDR3 is 12 amino acids. The V and J ends lost 7 bases and 0 bases respectively, with 7 bases between them. Here the CDR3 reads CSARGSGNTIYF. The CDR3 region has the DNA TGCAGCGCTCGGGGCTCTGGAAACACCATATATTTT.

This clonotype was observed a few times. This chain joins TRBV19 and TRBJ2-2; D unresolved. Germline V gene sequence: CDR1 LNHDA, CDR2 SQIVND (reference sequence). The CDR3 extends over 13 amino acids. V was clipped by 3 bases and J by 6 bases, with 8 bases between them. The CDR3: CASSISVSGELFF. In nucleotides, the CDR3 is TGTGCCAGTAGTATTTCCGTCTCCGGGGAGCTGTTTTTT.

A few counts support this clonotype. V and J are TRBV5-5 and TRBJ2-2; D is ambiguous. Germline lookup yields CDR1 SGHKS and CDR2 YYEKEE (reference sequence). The CDR3 is made up of 15 amino acids. V was clipped by 2 bases and J by 1 base, with 9 bases between them. CDR3 sequence reads: CASSFECRNTGELFF. DNA for the CDR3: TGTGCCAGCAGCTTTGAGTGCCGGAACACCGGGGAGCTGTTTTTT. The whole variable domain, filled in from reference TRBV5-5 and TRBJ2-2, reads DAGVTQSPTHLIKTRGQQVTLRCSPISGHKSVSWYQQVLGQGPQFIFQYYEKEERGRGNFPDRFSARQFPNYSSELNVNALLLGDSALYLCASSFECRNTGELFFGEGSRLTVL.

Comments on this clonotype: The CDR3 carries no conserved terminal phenylalanine or tryptophan, so it likely arises from a read error. The DNA is omitted, as the CDR3 cannot be located on it reliably, and the CDR3 follows TCRdb's listing. The rearrangement uses TRBV2 and TRBJ2-2; the table's D call, TRBD1, has no DNA check behind it. The length of the CDR3 is 12 amino acids, counting both ends. Germline values: CDR1 SNHLY, CDR2 FYNNEI. CDR3 in amino acids: CASRAGTGRGSR.